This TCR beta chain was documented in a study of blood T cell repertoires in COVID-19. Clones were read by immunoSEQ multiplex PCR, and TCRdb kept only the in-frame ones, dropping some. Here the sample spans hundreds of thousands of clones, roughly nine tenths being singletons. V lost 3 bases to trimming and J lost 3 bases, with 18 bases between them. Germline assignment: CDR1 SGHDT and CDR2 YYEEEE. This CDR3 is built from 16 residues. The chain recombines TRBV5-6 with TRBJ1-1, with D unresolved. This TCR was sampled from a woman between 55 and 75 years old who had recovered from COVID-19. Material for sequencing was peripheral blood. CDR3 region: CASSSLDSAVHTEAFF. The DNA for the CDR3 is TGTGCCAGCAGCTCGTTAGACTCGGCCGTACACACTGAAGCTTTCTTT. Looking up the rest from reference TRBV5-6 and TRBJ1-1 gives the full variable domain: DAGVTQSPTHLIKTRGQQVTLRCSPKSGHDTVSWYQQALGQGPQFIFQYYEEEERQRGNFPDRFSGHQFPNYSSELNVNALLLGDSALYLCASSSLDSAVHTEAFFGQGTRLTVV.